This section outlines one T cell receptor beta chain sequence together with its context. Sequenced by immunoSEQ multiplex PCR; TCRdb stores in-frame clones only, minus some. Of about 120,000 clones in the sample, more than 75% were seen once. This sample is drawn from a study of blood T cell repertoires in COVID-19. About the research overall: Sites in the United States, Italy and Spain provided acute and convalescent COVID-19 samples.

Sequencing used peripheral blood. This TCR came from a woman aged 40-49 years with acute or convalescent COVID-19.

CDR3 coding DNA: TGCGCCAGCCATCTAAACCTGAACACTGAAGCTTTCTTT. Translated: CASHLNLNTEAFF. The chain uses TRBV5-1 and TRBJ1-1; D unclear. The V gene's germline CDR1 is SGHRS and CDR2 YFSETQ. V was trimmed by 7 bases and J by 0 bases, leaving 10 bases between them. The CDR3 extends over 13 amino acids. Combining the CDR3 with reference TRBV5-1 and TRBJ1-1 gives the whole variable domain KAGVTQTPRYLIKTRGQQVTLSCSPISGHRSVSWYQQTPGQGLQFLFEYFSETQRNKGNFPGRFSGRQFSNSRSEMNVSTLELGDSALYLCASHLNLNTEAFFGQGTRLTVV.